These 24 T cell receptor beta chains were all obtained from the same sample, sequenced in a study of T-cell reconstitution after alpha-beta-depleted transplantation in children. Unique molecular identifiers were used to barcode this TCRbeta library. TCRdb independently ran MiXCR on the PCR reads; one entry per CDR3 protein. This sample has hundreds of thousands of distinct CDR3 sequences, with 16% found just once. The sample in question was PBMCs from the stem cell graft donor, obtained from the stem cell graft. Every receptor here comes from a human donor who donated a stem cell graft to a child with acute myeloid leukemia.

The chain carries TRBV4-1 and TRBJ2-2; tentatively, D is TRBD1 (5 bases). The CDR3 consists of 16 residues. Trimming shortened V by 0 bases and J by 0 bases, and 8 bases separated the two germline ends. CDR1 is MGHRA, CDR2 YSYEKL, per germline. CDR3 DNA: TGCGCCAGCAGCCAAGACCACAGGCCGAACACCGGGGAGCTGTTTTTT. Translating gives CASSQDHRPNTGELFF.

This clonotype was picked up a small number of times. The V gene is TRBV5-6, the J gene TRBJ1-6; maybe TRBD1 (5 bases). The CDR3 has 17 residues. V was shortened by 4 bases and J by 7 bases, with 21 bases between the two germline ends. Germline V lookup: CDR1 SGHDT, CDR2 YYEEEE. The CDR3 loop reads CASSVGAGGVLNSPLHF. Written as DNA, the CDR3 is TGTGCCAGCAGCGTGGGAGCGGGGGGGGTATTGAATTCACCCCTCCACTTT.

This clonotype has only a few counts. The rearrangement uses TRBV4-3 and TRBJ2-3, with D unresolved. Trimming pared 4 bases from V and 0 bases from J, leaving 14 bases between. Looked up from germline, CDR1 is LGHNA and CDR2 is YSLEER. The CDR3 loop spans 16 amino acids. The DNA for the CDR3 is TGCGCCAGCAGCCCTGATGGCCGTGCTAGCACAGATACGCAGTATTTT. Its translation is CASSPDGRASTDTQYF.

This clonotype was seen a handful of times. This chain uses TRBV7-6 with TRBJ2-5, with TRBD2 matching over 9 bases. The CDR3 extends over 17 amino acids. V trimming: 1 base; J trimming: 1 base; junction bases outside the gene matches: 7. The V gene's germline CDR1 is SGHVS and CDR2 FNYEAQ. CDR3 DNA sequence: TGTGCCAGCAGCTTAGTGCGCGGCGGGGGGGCCCAAGAGACCCAGTACTTC. This sequence encodes CASSLVRGGGAQETQYF.

This clonotype was seen more than once but under ten times. The V and J genes are TRBV24-1 and TRBJ2-5; the match to TRBD1 covers 7 bases. The CDR3 contains 18 residues. J lost 3 bases, V lost 2 bases, and 14 bases had no gene match. CDR1 and CDR2 from the germline V gene are KGHDR and SFDVKD. CDR3 sequence reads: CATSDWRQGQRSKETQYF. CDR3 coding DNA: TGTGCCACCAGTGATTGGAGACAGGGCCAAAGATCAAAAGAGACCCAGTACTTC.

This clonotype was recorded many times. This chain links TRBV12-3 or TRBV12-4 with TRBJ1-4; D perhaps matches TRBD1 (6 bases). V shed 4 bases and J shed 7 bases, with 19 bases lying between them. This CDR3 is built from 16 residues. CDR3 residues: CASSYLPDSLSEKLFF. CDR3 DNA sequence: TGTGCCAGCAGTTACCTCCCGGACAGCTTGTCTGAAAAACTGTTTTTT.

In its sample, this clonotype was seen a few times. V is TRBV6-1 and J is TRBJ2-1, with D possibly matching TRBD1 (8 bases). V dropped 7 bases and J dropped 4 bases, with 17 bases sitting between them. Germline V lookup: CDR1 MNHNS, CDR2 SASEGT. The CDR3 spans 15 residues. CDR3 protein: CASMVGGTGYNEQFF. DNA of the CDR3: TGTGCCAGCATGGTCGGGGGGACAGGATACAATGAGCAGTTCTTC.

This clonotype was seen many times. The gene calls are TRBV4-3 and TRBJ2-2; D remains unclear. The CDR3 is 14 amino acids. CDR1 and CDR2 (germline): LGHNA, YSLEER. V lost 1 base and J lost 5, with 8 bases in between. CDR3 residues: CASSQGRQTGELFF. The CDR3 DNA is TGCGCCAGCAGCCAAGGGCGGCAGACCGGGGAGCTGTTTTTT.

CDR3 in DNA: TGTGCCTGGAGTGCGGACAGGGAAGATACGCAGTATTTT. This translates into CAWSADREDTQYF. The rearrangement joins TRBV30 to TRBJ2-3; 8 bases align to TRBD1. The CDR3 extends over 13 amino acids. CDR1 is GTSNPN, CDR2 SVGIG, per germline (reference sequence). The junction had 2 bases not matched to a gene; V was cut back by 1 base and J by 5 bases.

This clonotype was recorded a few times. The chain recombines TRBV3-1 with TRBJ2-1; no clear D. V was cut by 3 bases and J by 8 bases, with 8 bases left in between. CDR1 and CDR2 (germline): LGHDT, YNNKEL (reference sequence). CDR3 length: 12 residues. The CDR3 coding sequence is TGTGCCAGCAGCCATTATCGGGATGAGCAGTTCTTC. Protein product: CASSHYRDEQFF.

This clonotype was observed at least ten times. The chain has TRBV20-1 and TRBJ2-1, with D possibly TRBD1 on 5 matching bases. Germline V CDR1 and CDR2: DFQATT, SNEGSKA (reference sequence). The CDR3 is made up of 15 amino acids. Trimming cost V 5 bases and J 3 bases, with 17 bases left between them. The CDR3 is CSASLRETFYNEQFF. The CDR3, as DNA: TGCAGTGCTTCACTCAGGGAAACCTTCTACAATGAGCAGTTCTTC.

This clonotype was counted at least ten times. The chain is built from TRBV7-2 and TRBJ1-2, with a tentative D call TRBD1 (5 bases). V was cut by 5 bases and J by 4 bases, with 11 bases left in between. The CDR3 is 13 residues long. Germline V CDR1 and CDR2: SGHTA, FQGNSA. CDR3 sequence (DNA): TGTGCCAGCAGCGCCGACAGCCTCTATGGCTACACCTTC. It codes for CASSADSLYGYTF.

This clonotype showed up many times. The rearrangement joins TRBV20-1 to TRBJ2-5; 7 bases are a match to TRBD1. The CDR3 extends over 13 amino acids. V shed 0 bases and J 4 bases; nucleotides not matched to a gene: 2. Germline V gives CDR1 DFQATT, CDR2 SNEGSKA (reference sequence). The CDR3 reads CSAREGGPETQYF. The CDR3 bases are TGCAGTGCTAGAGAAGGGGGCCCAGAGACCCAGTACTTC.

This clonotype was counted a single time. The genes are TRBV7-9 and TRBJ2-1, with D perhaps assigned TRBD1 or TRBD2 (5 bases each). Per the germline V gene, CDR1 is SEHNR and CDR2 is FQNEAQ (reference sequence). This CDR3 is built from 14 residues. V lost 1 base and J 6 bases, leaving 10 bases between the germline ends. CDR3 bases: TGTGCCAGCAGCTTAGGAGGGGCGTGCAATGAGCAGTTCTTC. It specifies CASSLGGACNEQFF.

This clonotype was recorded at least ten times. The CDR3 DNA reads as TGTGCCAGCAGTCAGAGAGCGGACAGCCTCAATCAGCCCCAGCATTTT. It codes for CASSQRADSLNQPQHF. This chain links TRBV6-5 with TRBJ1-5, with a possible D match to TRBD1 (6 bases). V was pared by 5 bases and J by 3 bases, with 17 bases between. The CDR3 loop spans 16 amino acids. Germline V gene sequence: CDR1 MNHEY, CDR2 SVGAGI.

There are a few counts of this clonotype. V usage is TRBV5-1 and J usage is TRBJ1-6; D not certain. Deletions cut 0 bases from V and 9 bases from J, with 19 bases between. Germline lookup yields CDR1 SGHRS and CDR2 YFSETQ. The CDR3 sequence is 17 residues long. CDR3 sequence: CASSLGAGRIGSSPLHF. CDR3 in DNA: TGCGCCAGCAGCTTGGGAGCAGGCAGGATTGGGAGTTCACCCCTCCACTTT.

In this sample, this clonotype turned up many times. The J gene is TRBJ1-6, the V gene TRBV20-1; 9 positions match TRBD1. CDR3 size: 14 residues. CDR1 is DFQATT and CDR2 is SNEGSKA in the germline V gene (reference sequence). Losses at the gene ends were 3 bases for V and 8 bases for J; bases not matched to a gene: 5. The CDR3 DNA follows: TGCAGTGCTAGTCTGGGACAGGGTGATTCACCCCTCCACTTT. Translation: CSASLGQGDSPLHF.

The sample holds many counts of this clonotype. The V and J genes are TRBV5-1 and TRBJ1-2, with D unclear. The germline V and J ends were trimmed by 4 bases and 4 bases, with 23 bases remaining between them. The CDR3 totals 17 residues. The germline gives CDR1 SGHRS, CDR2 YFSETQ. The CDR3 DNA sequence: TGCGCCAGCAGCCCGCGGGGTGTAAGATCCTGGGTCTATGGCTACACCTTC. This codes for CASSPRGVRSWVYGYTF.

This rearrangement joins TRBV7-2 to TRBJ2-5, with a tentative D call TRBD2 (5 bases). Germline lookup yields CDR1 SGHTA and CDR2 FQGNSA. The CDR3 has 14 amino acids. The germline V and J ends were trimmed by 3 bases and 5 bases, with 13 bases remaining between them. The CDR3 here is CASSLDSPRETQYF. In DNA, the CDR3 is TGTGCCAGCAGCTTGGACTCTCCTAGGGAGACCCAGTACTTC. Supplemented by reference TRBV7-2 and TRBJ2-5, the full variable domain reads GAGVSQSPSNKVTEKGKDVELRCDPISGHTALYWYRQSLGQGLEFLIYFQGNSAPDKSGLPSDRFSAERTGGSVSTLTIQRTQQEDSAVYLCASSLDSPRETQYFGPGTRLLVL.

The sample holds a few counts of this clonotype. The chain carries TRBV7-6 and TRBJ1-2, with D perhaps TRBD1 (5 bases). Germline values: CDR1 SGHVS, CDR2 FNYEAQ. V gave up 3 bases and J gave up 8 bases, with 22 bases separating them. The CDR3 loop spans 16 amino acids. The CDR3: CASSLGGVDMGNGYTF. The CDR3 coding sequence is TGTGCCAGCAGCTTGGGGGGGGTAGATATGGGGAACGGCTACACCTTC.

This clonotype came up a few times. The chain has TRBV29-1 and TRBJ1-2, with TRBD1 matching 9 bases. This CDR3 comprises 15 residues. Trimming at V came to 3 bases and at J to 4 bases, leaving 9 bases not matched to a gene. Germline V gene data show CDR1 as SQVTM and CDR2 as ANQGSEA. The CDR3 nucleotides are TGCAGCGTTGAGACCCGGGACAGGGTTACCTATGGCTACACCTTC. Translating gives CSVETRDRVTYGYTF.

Details on this clonotype: A much larger clone differs from this one at a single base, so this may be a read error. V and J are TRBV5-5 and TRBJ2-7, with D perhaps matching TRBD2 (6 bases). Trimming left V 6 bases short and J 1 base short, with 14 bases between. This CDR3 has 14 residues. Germline values: CDR1 SGHKS, CDR2 YYEKEE (reference sequence). This chain's CDR3 is CASNLVGRSYEQYV. The CDR3 DNA sequence: TGTGCCAGCAACCTAGTAGGGAGGTCCTACGAGCAGTACGTC.

This clonotype was counted ten times or more. This chain connects TRBV29-1 to TRBJ1-3; D is unclear. The V and J ends lost 3 bases and 6 bases respectively, with 9 bases between them. CDR1 is SQVTM and CDR2 is ANQGSEA in the germline V gene. The CDR3 consists of 12 residues. CDR3 nucleotide sequence: TGCAGCGTTGACGAGGCCCCAAACACCATATATTTT. Translation: CSVDEAPNTIYF.

This clonotype was detected only a few times. V and J are TRBV13 and TRBJ2-5, with D unclear. CDR1 is PRHDT and CDR2 is FYEKMQ in the germline V gene (reference sequence). The V and J ends lost 4 bases and 4 bases respectively, with 16 bases between them. The CDR3 runs to 15 residues. DNA of the CDR3: TGTGCCAGCAGCTCTATGGACCCCACCGGAGAGACCCAGTACTTC. It is translated as CASSSMDPTGETQYF. Combining the CDR3 with reference TRBV13 and TRBJ2-5 gives the whole variable domain AAGVIQSPRHLIKEKRETATLKCYPIPRHDTVYWYQQGPGQDPQFLISFYEKMQSDKGSIPDRFSAQQFSDYHSELNMSSLELGDSALYFCASSSMDPTGETQYFGPGTRLLVL.